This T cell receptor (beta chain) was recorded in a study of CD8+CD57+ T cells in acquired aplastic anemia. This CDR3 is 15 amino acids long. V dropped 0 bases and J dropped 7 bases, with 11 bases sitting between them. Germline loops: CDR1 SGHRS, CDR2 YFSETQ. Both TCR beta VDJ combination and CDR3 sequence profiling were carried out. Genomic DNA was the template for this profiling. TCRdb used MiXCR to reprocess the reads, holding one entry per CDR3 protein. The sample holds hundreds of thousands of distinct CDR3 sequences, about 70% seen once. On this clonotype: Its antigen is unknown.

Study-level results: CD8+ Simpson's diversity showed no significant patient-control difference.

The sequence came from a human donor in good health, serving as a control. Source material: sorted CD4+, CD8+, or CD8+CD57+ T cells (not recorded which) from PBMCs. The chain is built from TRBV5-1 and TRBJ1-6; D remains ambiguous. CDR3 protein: CASSLARLENSPLHF. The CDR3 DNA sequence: TGCGCCAGCAGCTTGGCTAGGCTGGAGAATTCACCCCTCCACTTT.